Shown below are 3 T cell receptor beta chains from a single sample sequenced in a study of blood T cells in healthy people across ages (dated by TCRdb to the mid-2010s). Library method: 5' RACE. Sequencing took place on an Illumina HiSeq 2500. A second roughly 7 to 12 cycle PCR used a sample-barcoded 5' primer and a J-beta primer mix. TCRdb itself trimmed the public reads at Q25 with fastp, ran MiXCR and retained productive beta chains. Every CDR3 protein is listed once, alongside the most common genes and DNA of its rows. The sample table holds around 870,000 distinct CDR3 sequences, of which 29% were seen once. The top ten clones comprise 15% to 20% of the sample. The sequenced material came from blood. The source of these receptors is an elderly woman in good health.

The chain links TRBV28 to TRBJ2-4; no reliable D call. Germline CDR1 reads MDHEN; CDR2 reads SYDVKM. Between the trimmed V and J ends, which lost 2 bases and 4 bases, there was a span of 3 bases. CDR3 size: 12 residues. In DNA form, the CDR3 reads TGTGCCAGCAGTTTACAGAAAAACATTCAGTACTTC. Amino acids: CASSLQKNIQYF.

The V call is TRBV18, the J call TRBJ1-1; D perhaps matches TRBD1 (5 bases). The germline gives CDR1 KGHSH, CDR2 LQKENI. Trimming left V 1 base short and J 8 bases short, with 8 bases between. CDR3 length: 12 amino acids. This CDR3 is CASSPRGIEAFF. DNA of the CDR3: TGTGCCAGCTCACCACGGGGGATAGAAGCTTTCTTT.

The chain recombines TRBV5-1 with TRBJ2-1; 9 bases map to TRBD1. Germline values: CDR1 SGHRS, CDR2 YFSETQ. Trimming at V came to 2 bases and at J to 3 bases, leaving 6 bases not matched to a gene. This CDR3 spans 16 amino acids. In nucleotides, the CDR3 is TGCGCCAGCAGCTTTACGTTGACAGGGGGCTACAATGAGCAGTTCTTC. This translates into CASSFTLTGGYNEQFF.